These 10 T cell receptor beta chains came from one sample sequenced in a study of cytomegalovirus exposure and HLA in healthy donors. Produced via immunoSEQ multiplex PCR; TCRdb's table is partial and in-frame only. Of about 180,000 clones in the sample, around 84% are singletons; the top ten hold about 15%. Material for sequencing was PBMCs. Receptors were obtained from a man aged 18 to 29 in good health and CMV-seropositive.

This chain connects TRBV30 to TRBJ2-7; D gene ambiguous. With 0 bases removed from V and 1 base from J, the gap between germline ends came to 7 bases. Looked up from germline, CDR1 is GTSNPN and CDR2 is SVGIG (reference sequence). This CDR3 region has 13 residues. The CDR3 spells CAWSVGTSYEQYF. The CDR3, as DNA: TGTGCCTGGAGTGTGGGCACTTCCTACGAGCAGTACTTC.

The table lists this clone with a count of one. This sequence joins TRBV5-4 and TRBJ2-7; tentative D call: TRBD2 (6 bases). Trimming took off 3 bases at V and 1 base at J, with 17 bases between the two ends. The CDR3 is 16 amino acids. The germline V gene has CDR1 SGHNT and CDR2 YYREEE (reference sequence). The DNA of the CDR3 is TGTGCCAGCAGCTCCCTAGGAGGGGCAGGGTCCTACGAGCAGTACTTC. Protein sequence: CASSSLGGAGSYEQYF.

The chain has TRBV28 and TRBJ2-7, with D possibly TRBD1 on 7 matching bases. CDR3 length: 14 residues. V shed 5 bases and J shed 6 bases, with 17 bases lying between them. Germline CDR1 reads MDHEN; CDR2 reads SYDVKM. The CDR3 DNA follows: TGTGCCAGCAGTCAGGGGGGACACCCCTCCGAGCAGTACTTC. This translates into CASSQGGHPSEQYF.

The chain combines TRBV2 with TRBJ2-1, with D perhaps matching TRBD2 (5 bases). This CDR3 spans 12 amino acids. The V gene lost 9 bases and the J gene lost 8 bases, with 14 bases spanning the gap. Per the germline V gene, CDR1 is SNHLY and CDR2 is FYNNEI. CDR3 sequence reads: CARGAEPHEQFF. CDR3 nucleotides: TGTGCCAGGGGAGCGGAGCCCCATGAGCAGTTCTTC.

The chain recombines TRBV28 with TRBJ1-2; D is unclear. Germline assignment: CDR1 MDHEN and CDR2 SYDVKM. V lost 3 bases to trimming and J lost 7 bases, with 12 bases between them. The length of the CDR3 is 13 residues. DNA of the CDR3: TGTGCCAGCAGTTTGCCACCCCTCGGTGGCTACACCTTC. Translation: CASSLPPLGGYTF.

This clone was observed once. This CDR3 is CASSPPSRAAYNEQFF. CDR3 sequence (DNA): TGTGCCAGCTCACCACCTTCCAGGGCGGCCTACAATGAGCAGTTCTTC. V and J are TRBV18 and TRBJ2-1; D perhaps matches TRBD1 (5 bases). Germline-derived CDR1 and CDR2 are KGHSH and LQKENI. CDR3 length: 16 residues. Trimming shortened V by 0 bases and J by 2 bases, and 11 bases separated the two germline ends.

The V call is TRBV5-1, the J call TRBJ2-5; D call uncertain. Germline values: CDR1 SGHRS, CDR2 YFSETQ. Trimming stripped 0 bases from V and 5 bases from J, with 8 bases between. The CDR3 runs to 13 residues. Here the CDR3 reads CASSLDVVETQYF. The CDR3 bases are TGCGCCAGCAGCTTGGATGTAGTGGAGACCCAGTACTTC. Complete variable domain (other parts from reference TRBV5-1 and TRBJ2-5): KAGVTQTPRYLIKTRGQQVTLSCSPISGHRSVSWYQQTPGQGLQFLFEYFSETQRNKGNFPGRFSGRQFSNSRSEMNVSTLELGDSALYLCASSLDVVETQYFGPGTRLLVL.

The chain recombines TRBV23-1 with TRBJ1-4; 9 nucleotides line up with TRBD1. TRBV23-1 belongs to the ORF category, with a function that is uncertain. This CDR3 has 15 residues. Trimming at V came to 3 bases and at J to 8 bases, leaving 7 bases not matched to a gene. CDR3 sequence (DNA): TGCGCCAGCAGTCACGGGACAGGGAGGAAGGAAAAACTGTTTTTT. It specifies CASSHGTGRKEKLFF.

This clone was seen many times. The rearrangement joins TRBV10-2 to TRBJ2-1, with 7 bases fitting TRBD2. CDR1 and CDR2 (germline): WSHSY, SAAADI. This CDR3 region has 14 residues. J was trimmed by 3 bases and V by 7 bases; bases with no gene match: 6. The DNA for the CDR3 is TGCGCCAGCACGGTGCGGGAGCTCTACAATGAGCAGTTCTTC. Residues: CASTVRELYNEQFF.

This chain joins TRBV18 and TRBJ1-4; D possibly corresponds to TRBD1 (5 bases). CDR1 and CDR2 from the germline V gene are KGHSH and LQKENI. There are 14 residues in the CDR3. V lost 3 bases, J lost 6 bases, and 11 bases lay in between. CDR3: CASSPDSGDEKLFF. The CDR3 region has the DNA TGTGCCAGCTCACCGGATTCGGGGGATGAAAAACTGTTTTTT.